Presented here are 23 T cell receptor beta chains from one specimen sequenced in a study of blood T cell repertoires in COVID-19 (TCRdb year 2020). The library was built by means of the immunoSEQ multiplex PCR assay. The source is immuneACCESS, and TCRdb retained only in-frame sequences with V and J called. Part of the clones is not carried over; for the studies checked, unresolved V genes explain less than half of this, and the remainder is unexplained. The sample table records fewer than 100,000 clones; around 87% of these occur just once. The leading ten clones occupy approximately 4.4% of the sample. Sequenced material: peripheral blood. These receptor sequences come from a woman aged 80 or over with acute or convalescent COVID-19.

A single count supports this clone. This chain joins TRBV29-1 and TRBJ1-2; weak D call: TRBD1 (5 bases). Deletions cut 8 bases from V and 6 bases from J, with 13 bases between. The germline CDR1 and CDR2 sequences are SQVTM and ANQGSEA. The CDR3 has 11 residues. The CDR3 region is CSTLGLDGYTF. The CDR3 DNA reads TGCAGCACCCTGGGACTAGATGGCTACACCTTC.

The chain employs TRBV30 and TRBJ1-2, with D possibly being TRBD1 (6 bases). The CDR3 is made up of 15 amino acids. The ends were cut back, 0 bases at V and 4 bases at J, with 15 bases in the middle. The germline gives CDR1 GTSNPN, CDR2 SVGIG (reference sequence). The CDR3, as DNA: TGTGCCTGGAGTGTACAGGGCAGGAGAACCTATGGCTACACCTTC. It encodes CAWSVQGRRTYGYTF. Looking up the rest from reference TRBV30 and TRBJ1-2 gives the full variable domain: SQTIHQWPATLVQPVGSPLSLECTVEGTSNPNLYWYRQAAGRGLQLLFYSVGIGQISSEVPQNLSASRPQDRQFILSSKKLLLSDSGFYLCAWSVQGRRTYGYTFGSGTRLTVV.

This chain links TRBV7-2 with TRBJ2-1; perhaps TRBD2 as D (5 bases). The germline V and J ends were trimmed by 5 bases and 8 bases, with 25 bases remaining between them. The CDR3 covers 17 residues. From germline, CDR1 is SGHTA and CDR2 FQGNSA. The CDR3 is CASSPSRVVWRLDEQFF. The CDR3 DNA sequence: TGTGCCAGCAGCCCCTCGAGGGTCGTTTGGCGATTGGATGAGCAGTTCTTC.

V usage is TRBV11-2 and J usage is TRBJ1-6; TRBD1 aligns across 8 bases. Germline V gene lookup returns CDR1 SGHAT and CDR2 FQNNGV. The CDR3 contains 15 residues. V lost 1 base, J lost 5 bases, and 1 base stayed unmatched. The CDR3 DNA is TGTGCCAGCAGCTTAGCAGGGGGCCATAATTCACCCCTCCACTTT. This translates into CASSLAGGHNSPLHF.

V usage is TRBV24-1 and J usage is TRBJ2-1, with D maybe TRBD1 (6 bases). The CDR3 has 15 amino acids. Per the germline V gene, CDR1 is KGHDR and CDR2 is SFDVKD. V was clipped by 0 bases and J by 5 bases, with 10 bases between them. CDR3 sequence: CATSDLSGQNNEQFF. CDR3 DNA: TGTGCCACCAGTGATTTGTCGGGACAAAACAATGAGCAGTTCTTC.

The chain carries TRBV7-2 and TRBJ2-1, with 11 nucleotides matching TRBD2. Trimming cost V 5 bases and J 5 bases; bases outside gene matches: 8. Looked up from germline, CDR1 is SGHTA and CDR2 is FQGNSA. The CDR3 runs 16 residues. The CDR3 nucleotides are TGTGCCAGCAGCCCCCTCCCGGGACTAGCGGACAATGAGCAGTTCTTC. Its protein is CASSPLPGLADNEQFF.

This clone was seen a single time. V is TRBV6-1 and J is TRBJ1-1; 8 positions match TRBD1. The CDR3 loop spans 12 amino acids. CDR1 MNHNS and CDR2 SASEGT come from the germline V gene. J was trimmed by 11 bases and V by 1 base; bases with no gene match: 3. The CDR3 DNA reads as TGTGCCAGCAGTGAAGGACAGGGGTGGGCTTTCTTT. This encodes CASSEGQGWAFF.

The chain couples TRBV7-2 to TRBJ1-4; TRBD1 aligns across 9 bases. V shed 3 bases, J shed 3 bases, and the junction held 5 bases outside the gene matches. CDR1 and CDR2 from the germline V gene are SGHTA and FQGNSA. The CDR3 has 16 amino acids. The CDR3, as DNA: TGTGCCAGCAGCTTCAACAGGGGGCCGGCTAATGAAAAACTGTTTTTT. This gives the protein CASSFNRGPANEKLFF.

V is TRBV10-2 and J is TRBJ2-2; a weak D match, TRBD2 (6 bases). CDR1 is WSHSY and CDR2 is SAAADI in the germline V gene. The CDR3 is 14 amino acids. The ends were cut back, 3 bases at V and 4 bases at J, with 9 bases in the middle. CDR3 region: CASSELGSTGELFF. The CDR3, as DNA: TGCGCCAGCAGTGAACTCGGGAGCACCGGGGAGCTGTTTTTT.

This clone came up a few times. V is TRBV11-3 and J is TRBJ1-1; no definite D call. CDR1 and CDR2 from the germline V gene are SGHNT and YENEEA. Trimming stripped 5 bases from V and 3 bases from J, with 10 bases between. CDR3 size: 13 residues. CDR3 sequence reads: CASSHAGYTEAFF. DNA of the CDR3: TGTGCCAGCAGCCATGCAGGTTACACTGAAGCTTTCTTT.

This chain links TRBV5-1 with TRBJ2-1, with D unresolved. This CDR3 has 15 amino acids. V lost 0 bases to trimming and J lost 0 bases, with 7 bases between them. From germline, CDR1 is SGHRS and CDR2 YFSETQ. CDR3 in DNA: TGCGCCAGCAGCTTGGAACTATCCTCCTACAATGAGCAGTTCTTC. Encoded protein: CASSLELSSYNEQFF.

The J gene is TRBJ1-5, the V gene TRBV12-5, with D unclear. Looked up from germline, CDR1 is LGHNT and CDR2 is FRNRAP. The length of the CDR3 is 15 residues. The V and J ends lost 3 bases and 0 bases respectively, with 9 bases between them. CDR3 DNA sequence: TGTGCTAGTGGTTTTGGGAGACTTAGCAATCAGCCCCAGCATTTT. As protein: CASGFGRLSNQPQHF.

In its sample, this clone was seen once. The CDR3 sequence is CASSLDSDTQYF. DNA for the CDR3: TGTGCCAGCAGCTTAGACTCAGATACGCAGTATTTT. The genes are TRBV11-3 and TRBJ2-3; D ambiguous. CDR3 length equals 12 residues. Germline loops: CDR1 SGHNT, CDR2 YENEEA. The V gene lost 0 bases and the J gene lost 4 bases, with 2 bases spanning the gap.

A few counts support this clone. The chain employs TRBV3-1 (or the pseudogene TRBV3-2) and TRBJ2-2; possibly TRBD1 for D (5 bases). Trimming stripped 5 bases from V and 0 bases from J, with 13 bases between. The CDR3 sequence is 16 residues long. CDR1 is LGHDT and CDR2 is YNNKEL in the germline V gene (reference sequence). CDR3 in DNA: TGTGCCAGCAGCGGCCGACAGTACGCGAACACCGGGGAGCTGTTTTTT. Protein sequence: CASSGRQYANTGELFF.

This chain links TRBV28 with TRBJ1-1; 7 bases map to TRBD1. The CDR3 runs 12 residues. The V gene end was trimmed by 7 bases and the J gene end by 7 bases; junction bases not matched to a gene: 6. The germline V gene encodes CDR1 MDHEN and CDR2 SYDVKM. The DNA of the CDR3 is TGTGCCAGCACCCTCGCAGGGGGTGAAGCTTTCTTT. It codes for CASTLAGGEAFF. Drawing the rest from reference TRBV28 and TRBJ1-1, the complete variable domain is DVKVTQSSRYLVKRTGEKVFLECVQDMDHENMFWYRQDPGLGLRLIYFSYDVKMKEKGDIPEGYSVSREKKERFSLILESASTNQTSMYLCASTLAGGEAFFGQGTRLTVV.

The J gene is TRBJ1-6, the V gene TRBV5-5; D is undetermined. The CDR3 covers 15 residues. V dropped 4 bases and J dropped 0 bases, with 8 bases sitting between them. CDR1 and CDR2 from the germline V gene are SGHKS and YYEKEE (reference sequence). The CDR3 DNA sequence: TGTGCCAGCAGCGAGATTAGCTCCTATAATTCACCCCTCCACTTT. Its protein is CASSEISSYNSPLHF.

Details on this clone: At the DNA level, this CDR3 is encoded by other sequences in the same sample as well. The CDR3 protein is CASSFTGVNQPQHF. The CDR3 DNA reads TGTGCCAGCAGTTTCACAGGAGTCAATCAGCCCCAGCATTTT. The chain couples TRBV7-2 to TRBJ1-5; tentative D call: TRBD1 (5 bases). This CDR3 region has 14 residues. V lost 6 bases to trimming and J lost 3 bases, with 12 bases between them. Germline V gene lookup returns CDR1 SGHTA and CDR2 FQGNSA.

V gene TRBV7-8 combines with J gene TRBJ2-7, with 7 nucleotides matching TRBD1. V dropped 3 bases and J dropped 7; count of bases not matched to a gene: 3. The CDR3 spans 12 residues. Germline CDR1 and CDR2: SGHVS and FQNEAQ. This chain's CDR3 is CASSLPGGEQYF. The CDR3, as DNA: TGTGCCAGCAGCTTGCCAGGGGGAGAGCAGTACTTC.

The chain joins TRBV5-6 to TRBJ1-1, with 10 bases that match TRBD1. CDR3 length: 15 amino acids. V gave up 3 bases and J gave up 4 bases; unmatched junction bases: 6. The germline gives CDR1 SGHDT, CDR2 YYEEEE. As DNA, the CDR3 is TGTGCCAGCAGCTCCGGGACAGGGGAGGCCACTGAAGCTTTCTTT. This sequence encodes CASSSGTGEATEAFF.

The chain recombines TRBV7-2 with TRBJ2-2; no definite D call. The CDR3 is 13 amino acids. V lost 8 bases and J 5 bases, leaving 12 bases between the germline ends. Germline V CDR1 and CDR2: SGHTA, FQGNSA. DNA of the CDR3: TGTGCCAGCCATCACTCATTGACCGGGGAGCTGTTTTTT. This sequence encodes CASHHSLTGELFF.

The rearrangement uses TRBV13 and TRBJ2-7; the match to TRBD2 covers 11 bases. Germline values: CDR1 PRHDT, CDR2 FYEKMQ (reference sequence). Trimming took 2 bases from V and 4 from J; bases not matched to a gene: 10. This CDR3 comprises 17 residues. DNA for the CDR3: TGTGCCAGCAGCTTAAGACTAGCGGGATCCGTCGTTTACGAGCAGTACTTC. It translates to CASSLRLAGSVVYEQYF.

The rearrangement links TRBV6-5 to TRBJ1-2; tentatively, D is TRBD1 (5 bases). CDR3 length: 13 amino acids. Trimming left V 7 bases short and J 8 bases short, with 17 bases between. Germline-derived CDR1 and CDR2 are MNHEY and SVGAGI. Written as DNA, the CDR3 is TGTGCCAGCACCCAGGGAGGGGTCTGGGGCTACACCTTC. Its translation: CASTQGGVWGYTF.

This chain uses TRBV29-1 with TRBJ1-3; D may be TRBD1 (5 bases). Germline CDR1 is SQVTM and CDR2 is ANQGSEA. CDR3 length equals 14 residues. V was trimmed by 4 bases and J by 1 base, leaving 11 bases between them. The CDR3 loop is CSVAPGRSGNTIYF. The CDR3 region has the DNA TGCAGCGTTGCCCCAGGGAGGTCTGGAAACACCATATATTTT.